Only a few counts were recorded for the clone carrying this TCR beta chain. What it binds is unknown. CDR1 KGHDR and CDR2 SFDVKD come from the germline V gene. Trimming pared 4 bases from V and 0 bases from J, leaving 16 bases between. CDR3 length equals 17 residues. The data stem from a study of T cells in Graves' hyperthyroidism and ophthalmopathy. Amplification of TCR beta CDR3 regions was performed using RNA transcripts as template. When the TCR CDR3 underwent first-round RT-PCR, the HTBI primer set was used. Each CDR3 protein gets one entry after TCRdb re-called the multiplex PCR reads with MiXCR. The data show approximately 620,000 distinct CDR3 sequences, roughly 13% seen once. General study findings and limits: Prediction of ophthalmopathy progression came a median roughly 7.1 months pre-onset.

Recently diagnosed hyperthyroidism of less than 2 months' duration affected patients aged 18 to 65. The study collected blood at first hyperthyroidism diagnosis, before any ophthalmopathy symptoms arose. PBMCs stemmed from 10 ml fresh peripheral blood. The chain joins TRBV24-1 to TRBJ2-3, with a weak D call TRBD2 (6 bases). The sequencing input was blood. This TCR derives from a young woman with Graves' hyperthyroidism that later progressed to Graves' ophthalmopathy. DNA of the CDR3: TGTGCCACCAGTGACCCCGCAGGAGGGCCTAGCACAGATACGCAGTATTTT. Its protein product is CATSDPAGGPSTDTQYF.